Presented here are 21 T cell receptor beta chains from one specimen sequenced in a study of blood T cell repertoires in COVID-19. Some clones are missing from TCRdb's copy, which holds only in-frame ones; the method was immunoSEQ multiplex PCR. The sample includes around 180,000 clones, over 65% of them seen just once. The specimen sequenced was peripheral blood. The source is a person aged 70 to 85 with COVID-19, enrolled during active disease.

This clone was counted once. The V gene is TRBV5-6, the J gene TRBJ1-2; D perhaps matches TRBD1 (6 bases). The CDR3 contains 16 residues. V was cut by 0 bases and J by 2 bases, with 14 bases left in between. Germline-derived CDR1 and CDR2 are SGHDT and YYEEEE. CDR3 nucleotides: TGTGCCAGCAGCTTGGGTGGGCAGGGGCCGAACTATGGCTACACCTTC. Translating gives CASSLGGQGPNYGYTF.

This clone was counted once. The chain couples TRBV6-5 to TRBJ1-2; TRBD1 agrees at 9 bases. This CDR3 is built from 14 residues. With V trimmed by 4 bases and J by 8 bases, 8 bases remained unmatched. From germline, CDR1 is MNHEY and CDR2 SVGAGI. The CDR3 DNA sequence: TGTGCCAGCAGTTTCGAACAGGGGGCGCGAGGCTACACCTTC. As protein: CASSFEQGARGYTF.

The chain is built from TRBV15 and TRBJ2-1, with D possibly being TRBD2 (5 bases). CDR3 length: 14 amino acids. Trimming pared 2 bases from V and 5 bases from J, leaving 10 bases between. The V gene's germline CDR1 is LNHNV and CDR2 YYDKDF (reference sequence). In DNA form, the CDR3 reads TGTGCCACCAGCAGACCACGGGGAAACAATGAGCAGTTCTTC. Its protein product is CATSRPRGNNEQFF.

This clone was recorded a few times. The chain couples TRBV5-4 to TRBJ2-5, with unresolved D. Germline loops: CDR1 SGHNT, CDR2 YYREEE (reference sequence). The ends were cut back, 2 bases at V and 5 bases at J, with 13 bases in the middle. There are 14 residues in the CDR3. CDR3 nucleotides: TGTGCCAGCAGCTTCCCTAACAGTGATGAGACCCAGTACTTC. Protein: CASSFPNSDETQYF.

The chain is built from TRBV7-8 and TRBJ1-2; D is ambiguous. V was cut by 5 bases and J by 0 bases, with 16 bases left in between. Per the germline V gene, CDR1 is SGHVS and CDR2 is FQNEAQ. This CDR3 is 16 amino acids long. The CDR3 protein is CASSPSGLLSNYGYTF. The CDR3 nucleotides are TGTGCCAGCAGCCCCTCCGGACTGCTGTCTAACTATGGCTACACCTTC.

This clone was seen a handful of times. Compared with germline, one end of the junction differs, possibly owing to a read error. CDR3 protein: CASSQARTGGLKTEAFF. Here the CDR3 DNA reads TGCGCCAGCAGCCAAGCCCGGACAGGGGGCTTGAAAACTGAAGCTTTCTTT. The chain recombines TRBV4-3 with TRBJ1-1; TRBD1 aligns across 11 bases. CDR1 LGHNA and CDR2 YSLEER come from the germline V gene. The CDR3 contains 17 residues.

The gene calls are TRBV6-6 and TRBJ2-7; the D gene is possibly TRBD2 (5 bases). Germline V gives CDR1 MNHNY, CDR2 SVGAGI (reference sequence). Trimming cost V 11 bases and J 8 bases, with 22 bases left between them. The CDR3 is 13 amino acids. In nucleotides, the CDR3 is TGTGCCTCGGGGTCCGGGATCCCTTGGAAGCAGTACTTC. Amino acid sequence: CASGSGIPWKQYF.

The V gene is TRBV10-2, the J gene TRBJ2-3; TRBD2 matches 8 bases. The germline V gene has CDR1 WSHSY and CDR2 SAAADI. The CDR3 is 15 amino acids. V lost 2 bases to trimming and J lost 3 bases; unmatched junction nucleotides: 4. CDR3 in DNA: TGCGCCAGCAGTGAGGGACTAGCCTGGACAGATACGCAGTATTTT. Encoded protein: CASSEGLAWTDTQYF.

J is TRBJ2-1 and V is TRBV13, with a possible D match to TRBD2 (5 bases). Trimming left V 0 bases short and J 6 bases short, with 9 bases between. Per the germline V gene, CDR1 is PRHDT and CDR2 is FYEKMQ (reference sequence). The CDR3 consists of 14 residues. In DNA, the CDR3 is TGTGCCAGCAGCTTAGGCGGGAAAGTCAATGAGCAGTTCTTC. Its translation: CASSLGGKVNEQFF.

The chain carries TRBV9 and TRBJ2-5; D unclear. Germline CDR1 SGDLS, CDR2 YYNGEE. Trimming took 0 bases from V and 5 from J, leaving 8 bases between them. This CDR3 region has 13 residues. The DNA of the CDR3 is TGTGCCAGCAGCGTAGGCGGCGTGGAGACCCAGTACTTC. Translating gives CASSVGGVETQYF.

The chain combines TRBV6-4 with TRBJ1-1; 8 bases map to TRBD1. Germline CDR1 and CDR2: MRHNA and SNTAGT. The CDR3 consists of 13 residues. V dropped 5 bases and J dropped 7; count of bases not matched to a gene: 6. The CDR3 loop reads CASSLDRDYEAFF. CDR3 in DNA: TGTGCCAGCAGTTTGGACAGGGACTATGAAGCTTTCTTT.

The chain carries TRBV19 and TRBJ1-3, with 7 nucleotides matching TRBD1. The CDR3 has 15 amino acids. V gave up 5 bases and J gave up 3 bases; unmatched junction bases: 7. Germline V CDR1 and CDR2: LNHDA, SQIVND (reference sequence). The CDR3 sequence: CASSPRTGGGNTIYF. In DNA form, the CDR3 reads TGTGCCAGTAGTCCCAGGACAGGCGGTGGAAACACCATATATTTT.

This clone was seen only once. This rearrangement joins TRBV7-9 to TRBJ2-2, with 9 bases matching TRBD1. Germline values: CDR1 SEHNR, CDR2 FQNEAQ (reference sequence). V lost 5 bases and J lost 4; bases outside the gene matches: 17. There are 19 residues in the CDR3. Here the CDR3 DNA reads TGTGCCAGCAGCCCAATACCGGGACAGGGTCGTGTGTCCACCGGGGAGCTGTTTTTT. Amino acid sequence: CASSPIPGQGRVSTGELFF.

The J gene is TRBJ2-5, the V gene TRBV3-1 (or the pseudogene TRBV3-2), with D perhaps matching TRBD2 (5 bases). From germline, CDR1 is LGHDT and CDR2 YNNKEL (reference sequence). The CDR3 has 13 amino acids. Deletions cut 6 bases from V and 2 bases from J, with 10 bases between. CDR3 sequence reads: CASRTGIQETQYF. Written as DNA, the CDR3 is TGTGCCAGCAGAACCGGGATTCAAGAGACCCAGTACTTC.

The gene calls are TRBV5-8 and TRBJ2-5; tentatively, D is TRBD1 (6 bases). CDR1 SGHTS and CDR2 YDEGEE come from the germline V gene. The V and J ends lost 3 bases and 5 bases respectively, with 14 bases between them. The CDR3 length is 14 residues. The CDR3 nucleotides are TGTGCCAGCAGCTACGGCCCAAGGGGGGAGACCCAGTACTTC. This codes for CASSYGPRGETQYF.

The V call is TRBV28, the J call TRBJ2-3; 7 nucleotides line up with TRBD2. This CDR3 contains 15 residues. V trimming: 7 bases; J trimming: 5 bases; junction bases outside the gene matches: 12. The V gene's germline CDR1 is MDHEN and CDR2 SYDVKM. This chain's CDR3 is CASIGVGGRGDTQYF. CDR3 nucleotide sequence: TGTGCCAGCATCGGTGTGGGAGGGCGTGGAGATACGCAGTATTTT.

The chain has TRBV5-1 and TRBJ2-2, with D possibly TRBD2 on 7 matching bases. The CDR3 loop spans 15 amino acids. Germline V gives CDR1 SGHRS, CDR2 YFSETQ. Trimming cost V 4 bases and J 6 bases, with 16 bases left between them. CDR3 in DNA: TGCGCCAGCAGCCCCCCAATCGGGGGGCCCGGGGAGCTGTTTTTT. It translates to CASSPPIGGPGELFF.

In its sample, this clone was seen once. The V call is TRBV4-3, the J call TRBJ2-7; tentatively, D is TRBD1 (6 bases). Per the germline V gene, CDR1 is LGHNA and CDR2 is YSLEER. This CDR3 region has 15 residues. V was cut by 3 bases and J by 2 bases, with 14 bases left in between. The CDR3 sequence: CASSHARDNTYEQYF. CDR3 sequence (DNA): TGCGCCAGCAGCCATGCCCGGGACAACACCTACGAGCAGTACTTC.

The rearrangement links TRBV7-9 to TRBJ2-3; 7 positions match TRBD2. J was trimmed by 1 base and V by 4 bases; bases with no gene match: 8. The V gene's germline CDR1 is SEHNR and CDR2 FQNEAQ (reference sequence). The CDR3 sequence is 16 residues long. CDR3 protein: CASSSTGTIGTDTQYF. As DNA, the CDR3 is TGTGCCAGCAGCTCCACCGGGACTATCGGCACAGATACGCAGTATTTT.

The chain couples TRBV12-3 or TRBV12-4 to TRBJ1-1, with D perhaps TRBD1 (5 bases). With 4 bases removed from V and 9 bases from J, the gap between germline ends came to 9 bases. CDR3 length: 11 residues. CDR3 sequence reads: CASSYRWKAFF. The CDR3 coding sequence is TGTGCCAGCAGTTACAGGTGGAAAGCTTTCTTT.

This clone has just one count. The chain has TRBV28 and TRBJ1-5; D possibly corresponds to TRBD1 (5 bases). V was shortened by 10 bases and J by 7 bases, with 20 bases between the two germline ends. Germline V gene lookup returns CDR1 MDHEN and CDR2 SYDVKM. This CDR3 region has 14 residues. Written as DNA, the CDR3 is TGTGCCACCTCCAGAGCCTCAGGGCTACAGCCCCAGCATTTT. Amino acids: CATSRASGLQPQHF.